This T cell receptor beta chain was sequenced for a study of human thymus T cells. Study findings and constraints: What appeared biased in thymic and blood repertoires was the usage of V and J genes. Related research reported highly overlapping thymic repertoires among unrelated individuals.

Clones were sequenced by immunoSEQ multiplex PCR, and TCRdb holds only the in-frame ones, with some missing. The sample consists of roughly 130,000 clones, around 94% of them appearing once. Thymus pieces cut out during corrective heart surgery were the tissue that was used. The people who donated were healthy Finnish babies having corrective surgery for congenital heart defects. Concerning this clone itself: What it binds is unknown.

The V and J ends lost 0 bases and 1 base, in that order; junction bases with no gene match: 4. The CDR3 runs 18 residues. Germline CDR1 reads LGHNA; CDR2 reads YSLEER. The rearrangement uses TRBV4-3 and TRBJ2-1; 12 bases line up with TRBD2. The sequence was collected from a boy under two years old with a congenital heart defect but otherwise immunologically healthy. The sample consisted of thymus tissue. CDR3 DNA: TGCGCCAGCAGCCAAGATGGTACTAGCGGGGGGTCCTACAATGAGCAGTTCTTC. The encoded protein is CASSQDGTSGGSYNEQFF.